This is a list of T cell receptor beta chains from one sample in a study of T cells after yellow fever vaccination. Each CDR3 protein is one row after TCRdb ran MiXCR on the 5' RACE reads. The table shows hundreds of thousands of distinct CDR3 sequences, with roughly 3.5% occurring only once. This sample comprised PBMCs, obtained on the day of the yellow fever booster vaccination. These receptors were collected from a man aged 18 to 29 who received the YFV17D yellow fever vaccine. CDR3s leave out the opening cysteine and the closing phenylalanine or tryptophan. A D gene is named only where the DNA matches it firmly.

J	D	V	CDR3
TRBJ2-3	.	TRBV24-1	ATSDSGMGERADTQY
TRBJ1-5	TRBD1	TRBV10-3	AIRDREQPQH
TRBJ2-2	TRBD2	TRBV5-1	ASGRLAGVSGELF
TRBJ1-2	TRBD1	TRBV5-6	ATRRDRGLDGYT
TRBJ2-7	.	TRBV4-1	ASSQVGDVWRTSYEQY
TRBJ1-2	.	TRBV20-1	SAAGEGYT
TRBJ2-1	.	TRBV5-5	ASRREGQGSYNEQF
TRBJ2-2	.	TRBV27	AGSHLGGELF
TRBJ2-4	.	TRBV6-6	ASSYSVAKNIQY
TRBJ1-1	.	TRBV3-1	ASSHPAWNTEAF
TRBJ2-5	.	TRBV7-2	ASSLRGQETQY
TRBJ1-4	TRBD1	TRBV7-6	ASSALGQVNEKLF
TRBJ2-3	.	TRBV12-5	ASGLSNTDTQY
TRBJ1-4	.	TRBV18	ASSPPGVNEKLF
TRBJ2-3	TRBD2	TRBV5-1	ASSSQAGRTDTQY
TRBJ2-3	.	TRBV11-1	ASSRRQVTDTQY
TRBJ2-2	.	TRBV4-2	ASSQDSRGGTGELF
TRBJ2-1	TRBD1	TRBV14	ASSHGQGDF
TRBJ2-7	.	TRBV6-5	ASGRTVPYEQY
TRBJ2-2	TRBD2	TRBV2	ASSEEGLTNTGELF
TRBJ1-2	.	TRBV18	ASSPTEDGYGYT
TRBJ2-1	.	TRBV19	ASSIGFYNEQF
TRBJ2-5	.	TRBV7-2	ASSLVGGGGTQY
TRBJ1-5	.	TRBV10-3	AIGRGEANQPQH
TRBJ1-4	.	TRBV7-2	ASSKGQGPSNEKLF
TRBJ1-1	.	TRBV5-1	ASRNGPNTEAF
TRBJ2-1	.	TRBV12-3/TRBV12-4	ASSSDWTHEQF
TRBJ1-5	TRBD1	TRBV19	ASSVDRDYQPQH
TRBJ1-5	.	TRBV20-1	SGQNGPRGQPQH
TRBJ1-5	.	TRBV28	ASSLGQSGNQPQH
TRBJ2-5	.	TRBV4-2	ASSPGTQETQY